These T cell receptor beta chains were read from a single sample in a study of Graves' ophthalmopathy and Graves' hyperthyroidism. TCRdb ran MiXCR on the multiplex PCR reads and lists one entry per CDR3 protein. The sample consists of about 600,000 distinct CDR3 sequences, under 45% of them appearing once. Sequenced sample: peripheral blood or thyroid tissue (not recorded which). Receptors originate from an adult man with Graves' hyperthyroidism. Both conserved end residues are part of each CDR3.

V,CDR3
TRBV19,CASSPAGTGGLFF
TRBV7-9,CASSLALWISGGHSTDTQYF
TRBV19,CASSTFDGEPNYGYTF
TRBV27,CASRRPGPNTGELFF
TRBV9,CASSVVDGNYGYTF
TRBV7-6,CASSSVRTGGTDTQYF
TRBV24-1,CATSDPRRDEQYF
TRBV29-1,CSGRQGGNTGELFF
TRBV20-1,CSAKGLAGAGYGYTF
TRBV20-1,CSARIGKNSNQPQHF
TRBV7-9,CASTRISGGQETQHF
TRBV7-9,CASSNTGGIQPQHF
TRBV12-3/TRBV12-4,CASSYSFRDRSYEQYF
TRBV20-1,CSASVTSGGSNQPQHF
TRBV5-6,CDSSLPSGQVGSRTEAFF
TRBV7-6,CASSSPGHGQETQYF
TRBV15,CATSRDSVGYEQYF
TRBV5-5,CASSLVGGYGTQYF
TRBV5-6,CASSSGLAGSMVYEQHF
TRBV6-5,CASSYSETQYF
TRBV4-1,CASSQDLSYSNQPQHF
TRBV10-3,CATPRAETGYGYTF
TRBV12-3/TRBV12-4,CASSSRQYNEKLFF
TRBV7-2,CASSPSLGSQETQYF
TRBV29-1,CSAVRGGETQYF
TRBV5-1,CASSPSGQGVEEKLFF
TRBV25-1,CASSDTGKGTGELFF
TRBV2,CAILALGYNEQFF
TRBV5-1,CASSLGTRGSDNEQFF
TRBV19,CASSGLIGHQETQYF
TRBV7-9,CASSLIQGSYGYTF
TRBV10-3,CAMASQIPSYEQYF
TRBV19,CASSKFVGAGVYEQYF
TRBV2,CARDLRDGDYGYTF
TRBV5-4,CASSLAPGTSGSSYEQYF
TRBV7-2,CASSTDRGRGTEAFF
TRBV10-3,CATKQAPGLMKNCFF
TRBV10-2,CASIRLAGRSYEQYF
TRBV5-1,CASSPEDRTISPLHF
TRBV20-1,CSANSRRGGNQPQHF
TRBV6-5,CASSYGTGVAGYTF
TRBV4-1,CASSQVGQGAKSPSGYTF
TRBV20-1,CSANQGGELFF
TRBV12-3/TRBV12-4,CASTPHRANYGYTF
TRBV20-1,CSARDPTGDTQYF
TRBV2,CASRLDRGTEANVLTF
TRBV28,CASSFGRLRVNYGYTF
TRBV7-2,CASSLLGDNSNQPQHF
TRBV4-2,CASSQDIRGAKGNTIYF
TRBV7-9,CASSFDSGNTIYF
TRBV27,CASSMGQGRNQPQHF
TRBV7-9,CASSLQGDPDNEQFF
TRBV9,CASDSLLSFMNTEAFF
TRBV9,CASSVEASVEQYF